Shown below are 6 T cell receptor beta chains from a single sample sequenced in a study of blood T cell repertoires in COVID-19. Libraries were prepared by immunoSEQ multiplex PCR; TCRdb keeps only in-frame clonotypes and omits some of them. The top ten hold around 6.5% of the sample, which has about 250,000 clones, 88% seen once. The sequencing input was peripheral blood. The receptors originated from a woman in her 30s with COVID-19, enrolled during active disease.

The chain couples TRBV6-5 to TRBJ1-1; 8 bases agree with TRBD1. This CDR3 region has 15 residues. Unmatched junction bases numbered 10, after V lost 7 bases and J lost 3 bases. Germline loops: CDR1 MNHEY, CDR2 SVGAGI. CDR3 in amino acids: CASTPEWDRYTEAFF. CDR3 coding DNA: TGTGCCAGCACCCCCGAGTGGGACAGGTACACTGAAGCTTTCTTT.

The sample holds one count of this clone. V is TRBV11-2 and J is TRBJ1-3; possibly TRBD1 for D (6 bases). Trimming cost V 1 base and J 5 bases, with 15 bases left between them. This CDR3 has 16 residues. CDR1 SGHAT and CDR2 FQNNGV come from the germline V gene. This CDR3 is CASSLGRGGRRNTIYF. Written as DNA, the CDR3 is TGTGCCAGCAGCTTAGGTCGCGGGGGGCGAAGAAACACCATATATTTT.

The chain is built from TRBV2 and TRBJ1-2, with TRBD1 matching 7 bases. V was clipped by 5 bases and J by 4 bases; unmatched bases: 10. CDR1 is SNHLY and CDR2 is FYNNEI in the germline V gene. The CDR3 has 15 residues. CDR3: CASSSKGTAFYGYTF. In DNA, the CDR3 is TGTGCCAGCAGTAGTAAAGGGACAGCCTTCTATGGCTACACCTTC.

The rearrangement links TRBV29-1 to TRBJ1-1; TRBD1 aligns across 10 bases. CDR3 size: 13 residues. With 7 bases clipped from V and 1 base from J, the junction kept 3 bases outside the gene matches. The germline CDR1 and CDR2 sequences are SQVTM and ANQGSEA. CDR3 DNA: TGCAGCGGAAGGACAGGGGGGAACACTGAAGCTTTCTTT. Translated, it gives CSGRTGGNTEAFF.

The V call is TRBV12-3 or TRBV12-4, the J call TRBJ2-1; 9 nucleotides line up with TRBD1. There are 13 residues in the CDR3. With 0 bases clipped from V and 12 bases from J, the junction kept 3 bases outside the gene matches. The CDR3 here is CASSLAPGQGQFF. The CDR3 DNA sequence: TGTGCCAGCAGTTTAGCGCCGGGACAGGGGCAGTTCTTC.

This clone turned up a few times. The chain recombines TRBV9 with TRBJ2-5; 7 nucleotides agree with TRBD2. This CDR3 contains 16 residues. V lost 0 bases, J lost 1 base, and 6 bases stayed unmatched. Germline values: CDR1 SGDLS, CDR2 YYNGEE. CDR3 in DNA: TGTGCCAGCAGCGTAGGATCACTAGCGACCCAAGAGACCCAGTACTTC. It specifies CASSVGSLATQETQYF.